The present T cell receptor beta chain was sequenced within a study of T cells in Graves' hyperthyroidism and ophthalmopathy. Study findings and constraints: Model predictions of ophthalmopathy came a median about 6.3 months before onset.

The CDR3 has 14 residues. Germline CDR1 reads SGHVS; CDR2 reads FNYEAQ. V was clipped by 3 bases and J by 0 bases; unmatched bases: 2. This clonotype was picked up a small number of times. Its antigen is not identified. Template material for amplifying TCR beta CDR3 regions consisted of RNA transcripts. An initial round of RT-PCR targeting the TCR CDR3 relied on the HTBI primer set. MiXCR, run by TCRdb on the multiplex PCR reads, gives a single entry per CDR3 protein. The table shows about 350,000 distinct CDR3 sequences, with approximately 19% occurring only once. The sequenced sample was blood. This clonotype was obtained from a young woman with Graves' hyperthyroidism. The J gene is TRBJ2-7, the V gene TRBV7-6; 7 positions match TRBD2. The CDR3 nucleotides are TGTGCCAGCAGCTTCGGGGGGAACTCCTACGAGCAGTACTTC. It yields the protein CASSFGGNSYEQYF.